The 2 T cell receptor beta chains presented below share a single source sample, sequenced in a study of blood T cell repertoires in COVID-19. Sequencing used immunoSEQ multiplex PCR; TCRdb keeps in-frame clones, though not all of them. The data show around 160,000 clones, more than 75% seen once. Sequenced: PBMCs or T cells enriched from blood (not recorded which). The receptors come from a woman aged 25-40 years with acute COVID-19.

This clone was observed once. The chain combines TRBV5-4 with TRBJ1-2; 10 nucleotides line up with TRBD1. Unmatched junction bases numbered 3, after V lost 3 bases and J lost 4 bases. Germline CDR1 SGHNT, CDR2 YYREEE (reference sequence). CDR3 length equals 14 residues. This CDR3 reads CASSSGTGAYGYTF. CDR3 DNA sequence: TGTGCCAGCAGCTCCGGGACAGGGGCCTATGGCTACACCTTC.

This clone was counted once. V is TRBV13 and J is TRBJ2-5; TRBD1 matches at 8 bases. Losses at the gene ends were 4 bases for V and 4 bases for J; bases not matched to a gene: 5. This CDR3 comprises 14 residues. The V gene's germline CDR1 is PRHDT and CDR2 FYEKMQ (reference sequence). Here the CDR3 reads CASSSSGGGETQYF. The CDR3 DNA reads TGTGCCAGCAGCTCCTCAGGGGGCGGAGAGACCCAGTACTTC.